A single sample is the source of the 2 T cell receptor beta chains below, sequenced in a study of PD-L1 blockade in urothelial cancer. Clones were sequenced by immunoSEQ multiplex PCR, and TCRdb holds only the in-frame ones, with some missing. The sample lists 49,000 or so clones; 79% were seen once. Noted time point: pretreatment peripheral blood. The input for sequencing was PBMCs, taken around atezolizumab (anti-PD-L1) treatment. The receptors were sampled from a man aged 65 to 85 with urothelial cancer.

The CDR3 loop is CASSATTTSYEQFF. The CDR3, as DNA: TGTGCCAGCAGTGCTACAACGACTAGCTATGAGCAGTTCTTC. The chain links TRBV6-5 to TRBJ2-1; 7 bases fit TRBD2. Germline V lookup: CDR1 MNHEY, CDR2 SVGAGI. The CDR3 has 14 amino acids. Unmatched junction bases numbered 9, after V lost 5 bases and J lost 8 bases.

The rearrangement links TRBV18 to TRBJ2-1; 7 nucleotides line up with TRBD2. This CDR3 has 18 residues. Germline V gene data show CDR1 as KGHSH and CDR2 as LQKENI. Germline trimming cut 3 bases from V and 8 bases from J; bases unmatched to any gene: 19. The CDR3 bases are TGTGCCAGCTCACCTGGGGTACCCAGGGAGGGCTATAGTTATGAGCAGTTCTTC. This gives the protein CASSPGVPREGYSYEQFF.